Listed below are T cell receptor beta chains from one sample, sequenced in a study of CD8 T cells in ankylosing spondylitis. TCRdb processed the 5' RACE reads anew with MiXCR; each CDR3 protein has one entry. The repertoire holds around 100,000 distinct CDR3 sequences, with nearly 25% as singletons. Sequenced sample: synovial fluid, either unsorted or a sorted T cell fraction (not recorded which). The receptors come from a male donor with ankylosing spondylitis. The CDR3 runs from the conserved cysteine through the conserved F or W. Fields, in order: V gene, J gene, clone size, CDR3 protein. Expanded clones are given a class, and other clones once, few, many or no size at all.

TRBV7-2	TRBJ2-2	-	CASSRTSGSTGELFF
TRBV7-6	TRBJ2-5	-	CASSLATGEGETQYF
TRBV20-1	TRBJ2-2	few	CSASGMNTGELFF
TRBV5-1	TRBJ2-7	once	CASSLWLGDEQYF
TRBV10-3	TRBJ2-1	few	CATRPGQGRNEQFF
TRBV9	TRBJ2-6	-	CASSAYPGTVGANVLTF
TRBV7-9	TRBJ1-4	few	CASSFRDTATNEKLFF
TRBV12-3/TRBV12-4	TRBJ2-3	-	CASSLLGLAGVKDTQYF
TRBV6-1	TRBJ1-2	few	CASSDGQPLDGYTF
TRBV5-1	TRBJ1-1	-	CASSPVEVPNTEAFF
TRBV28	TRBJ1-4	few	CASREQGNGEKLFF
TRBV7-6	TRBJ1-6	-	CASSLGRGSPLHF
TRBV5-5	TRBJ1-4	-	CASSPGGQPNEKLFF
TRBV4-1	TRBJ2-1	-	CASSQVWGESYNEQFF
TRBV29-1	TRBJ2-2	few	CSVEDGQRNTGELFF
TRBV12-3/TRBV12-4	TRBJ2-5	large	CASSATGQETQYF
TRBV5-1	TRBJ2-1	few	CASSLVSGTSVYNEQFF
TRBV3-1	TRBJ2-7	-	CASSRRAGGAEQYF
TRBV5-1	TRBJ2-2	many	CASSLQGTGELFF
TRBV5-6	TRBJ2-5	-	CASSFRGGVQETQYF
TRBV14	TRBJ2-5	few	CASSIQGPETQYF
TRBV24-1	TRBJ2-5	-	CATSDNWGTQYF
TRBV12-3/TRBV12-4	TRBJ2-1	few	CASSLGYLSGEQFF
TRBV5-6	TRBJ1-5	few	CASSWGQGADQPQHF
TRBV19	TRBJ1-1	few	CASTGAARTEAFF
TRBV2	TRBJ1-2	few	CASSERRGIRYGYTF
TRBV5-5	TRBJ1-5	few	CASSWETGDQPQHF
TRBV27	TRBJ1-5	few	CASSFGAGRFGPQHF
TRBV7-2	TRBJ2-7	-	CASSPKGLAGDEQYF
TRBV12-3/TRBV12-4	TRBJ2-7	few	CASSSRVAGGSTEQYF
TRBV11-3	TRBJ2-1	-	CASSHGGSYNEQFF
TRBV12-3/TRBV12-4	TRBJ1-5	few	CASSPLMRNQPQHF
TRBV29-1	TRBJ2-1	few	CSVDRRAYYNEQFF
TRBV12-3/TRBV12-4	TRBJ1-2	many	CASSGGSNYGYTF
TRBV2	TRBJ2-5	many	CASSAWGVSETQYF
TRBV12-3/TRBV12-4	TRBJ2-7	-	CASSLEGAVYEQYF
TRBV3-1	TRBJ2-1	few	CASSPTIYNEQFF
TRBV7-9	TRBJ2-3	few	CASSLGQPTDTQYF
TRBV7-2	TRBJ2-4	-	CASSPVKTGIQYF
TRBV12-3/TRBV12-4	TRBJ2-1	-	CASTLRGLANNEQFF
TRBV11-2	TRBJ2-7	few	CASSLDLASGEQYF
TRBV12-3/TRBV12-4	TRBJ2-2	few	CASSLGAGELFF
TRBV11-2	TRBJ2-2	-	CASSFGGPGELFF
TRBV10-3	TRBJ1-5	few	CAISESEVSTRGQPQHF